The TCR beta chain under discussion was sequenced for a study of blood T cell repertoires in COVID-19. TCRdb's copy holds only in-frame clones and misses some; the assay was immunoSEQ multiplex PCR. The table has about 180,000 clones, about 91% seen once. This CDR3 is built from 13 residues. Germline V gene lookup returns CDR1 KGHDR and CDR2 SFDVKD. V was pared by 9 bases and J by 0 bases, with 5 bases between. V and J are TRBV24-1 and TRBJ2-6, with D unclear. The sample taken for sequencing was peripheral blood. The sequence came from a woman in her thirties with acute or convalescent COVID-19. For the CDR3, the DNA is TGTGCCACCTCCGGCTCTGGGGCCAACGTCCTGACTTTC. Translation: CATSGSGANVLTF.